This T cell receptor beta chain emerged from a study of T cell repertoires in cytomegalovirus infection. Whole-study context: A matching HLA type, together with CMV infection, was signaled by public TCR beta signatures.

This clonotype showed up many times. Its antigen is not known. TCRdb re-analysed the reads in MiXCR, keeping a single row per CDR3 protein. The top ten clones hold roughly 10% of a sample with roughly 500,000 distinct CDR3 sequences, about 11% of them seen once. Study conclusions and caveats: Dominant in the ex vivo response were TCR beta clonotypes restricted by HLA-C and specific for CMV. Carriers of CMV plus the relevant HLA were identified by cumulative public TCR beta family frequency.

This TCR was sampled from a human donor in good health (CMV status not recorded). Some clones in this sample may be carry-over from other donors' samples. The sequenced sample consisted of PBMCs.

This CDR3 reads CASSLDGQGYEQYF. The CDR3 DNA follows: TGTGCCAGCAGCTTAGATGGACAGGGCTACGAGCAGTACTTC. This chain uses TRBV7-8 with TRBJ2-7, with 8 bases identical to TRBD1. Losses at the gene ends were 1 base for V and 3 bases for J; bases not matched to a gene: 2. Per germline, CDR1 SGHVS and CDR2 FQNEAQ. The CDR3 runs to 14 residues.